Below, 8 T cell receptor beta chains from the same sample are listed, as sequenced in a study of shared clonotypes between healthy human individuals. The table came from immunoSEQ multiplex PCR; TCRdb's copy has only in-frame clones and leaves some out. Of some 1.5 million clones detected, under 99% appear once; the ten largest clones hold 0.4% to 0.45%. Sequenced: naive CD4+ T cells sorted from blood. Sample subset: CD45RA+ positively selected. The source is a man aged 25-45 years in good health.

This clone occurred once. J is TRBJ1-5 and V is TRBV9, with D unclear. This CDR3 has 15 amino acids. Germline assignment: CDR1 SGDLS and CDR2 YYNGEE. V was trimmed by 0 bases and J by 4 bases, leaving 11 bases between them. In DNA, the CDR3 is TGTGCCAGCAGCGTAGAGGGCGCGATGAATCAGCCCCAGCATTTT. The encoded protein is CASSVEGAMNQPQHF.

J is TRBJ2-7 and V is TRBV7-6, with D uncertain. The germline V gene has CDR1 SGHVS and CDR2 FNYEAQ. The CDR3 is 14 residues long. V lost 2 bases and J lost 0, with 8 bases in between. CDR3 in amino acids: CASSLTLSSYEQYF. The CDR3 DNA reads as TGTGCCAGCAGCTTAACCCTTAGCTCCTACGAGCAGTACTTC.

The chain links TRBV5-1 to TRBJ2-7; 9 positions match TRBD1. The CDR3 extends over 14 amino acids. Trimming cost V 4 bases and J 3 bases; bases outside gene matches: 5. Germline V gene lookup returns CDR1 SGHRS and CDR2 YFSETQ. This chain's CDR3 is CASSQQGASYEQYF. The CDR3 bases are TGCGCCAGCAGCCAACAGGGGGCTAGCTACGAGCAGTACTTC.

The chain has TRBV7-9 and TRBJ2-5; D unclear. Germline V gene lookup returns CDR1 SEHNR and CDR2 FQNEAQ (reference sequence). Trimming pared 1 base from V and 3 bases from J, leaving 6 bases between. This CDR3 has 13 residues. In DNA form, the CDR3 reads TGTGCCAGCAGCTTAGTGTCAAAAGAGACCCAGTACTTC. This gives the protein CASSLVSKETQYF.

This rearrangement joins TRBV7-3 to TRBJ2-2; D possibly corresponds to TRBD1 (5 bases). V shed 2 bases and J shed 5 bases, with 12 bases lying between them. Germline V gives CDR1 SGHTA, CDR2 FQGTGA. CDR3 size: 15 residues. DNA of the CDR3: TGTGCCAGCAGCTTACAAGGGGCGTTTACCGGGGAGCTGTTTTTT. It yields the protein CASSLQGAFTGELFF.

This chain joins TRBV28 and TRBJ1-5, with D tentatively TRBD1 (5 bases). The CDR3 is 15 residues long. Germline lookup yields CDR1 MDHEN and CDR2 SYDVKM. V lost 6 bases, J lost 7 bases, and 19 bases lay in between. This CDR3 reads CASRHRDRPLQPQHF. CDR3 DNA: TGTGCCAGCAGACACCGGGACCGACCCTTACAGCCCCAGCATTTT.

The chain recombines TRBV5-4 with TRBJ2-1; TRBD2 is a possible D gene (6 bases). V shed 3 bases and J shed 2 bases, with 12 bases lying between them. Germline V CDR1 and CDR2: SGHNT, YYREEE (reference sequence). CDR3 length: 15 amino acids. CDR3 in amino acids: CASSYGGEAYNEQFF. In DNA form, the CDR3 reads TGTGCCAGCAGCTACGGGGGAGAGGCCTACAATGAGCAGTTCTTC.

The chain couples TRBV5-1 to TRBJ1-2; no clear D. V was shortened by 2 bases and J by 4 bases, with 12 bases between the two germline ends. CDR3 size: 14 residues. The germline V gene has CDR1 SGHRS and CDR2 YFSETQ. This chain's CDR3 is CASSFEGTAYGYTF. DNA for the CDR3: TGCGCCAGCAGCTTTGAGGGAACAGCCTATGGCTACACCTTC.